A selection of T cell receptor beta chains follows, all from one sample in a study of blood T cell repertoires in COVID-19. Method: immunoSEQ multiplex PCR; TCRdb's copy keeps in-frame clones and lacks some. Altogether about 340,000 clones are present, roughly nine tenths being singletons, with the ten largest covering under 20%. The sample comprised PBMCs or T cells enriched from blood (not recorded which). The receptors derive from a woman aged 25 to 39 who had recovered from COVID-19. CDR3s include the opening cysteine and the closing phenylalanine or tryptophan. Fields, in order: clone size, CDR3 length, V gene, J gene, D gene, CDR3 protein, CDR3 DNA. A D gene is named only where the DNA matches it firmly. Some rows have no size entry. The others give once, few or many, or a class for an expanded clone.

clone size: .; CDR3 length: 14; V gene: TRBV28; J gene: TRBJ1-2; D gene: .; CDR3 protein: CASSSIAGDDGYTF; CDR3 DNA: TGTGCCAGCAGTTCTATCGCAGGGGACGACGGCTACACCTTC
clone size: .; CDR3 length: 13; V gene: TRBV24-1; J gene: TRBJ2-1; D gene: TRBD1; CDR3 protein: CATRRTGGNEQFF; CDR3 DNA: TGTGCCACCAGGAGGACAGGGGGAAATGAGCAGTTCTTC
clone size: many; CDR3 length: 13; V gene: TRBV19; J gene: TRBJ1-2; D gene: TRBD1; CDR3 protein: CASSQTGNYGYTF; CDR3 DNA: TGTGCCAGTAGCCAGACAGGGAACTATGGCTACACCTTC
clone size: .; CDR3 length: 15; V gene: TRBV9; J gene: TRBJ2-3; D gene: .; CDR3 protein: CASSVGEGGIDTQYF; CDR3 DNA: TGTGCCAGCAGCGTAGGTGAAGGGGGTATAGATACGCAGTATTTT
clone size: .; CDR3 length: 16; V gene: TRBV3-1/TRBV3-2; J gene: TRBJ1-4; D gene: .; CDR3 protein: CASSQDGGGRNEKLFF; CDR3 DNA: TGTGCCAGCAGCCAAGATGGGGGGGGGAGAAATGAAAAACTGTTTTTT
clone size: .; CDR3 length: 14; V gene: TRBV9; J gene: TRBJ2-3; D gene: .; CDR3 protein: CASSVQHLTDTQYF; CDR3 DNA: TGTGCCAGCAGCGTACAACACCTCACAGATACGCAGTATTTT
clone size: once; CDR3 length: 14; V gene: TRBV27; J gene: TRBJ1-1; D gene: TRBD1; CDR3 protein: CASSNRGMNTEAFF; CDR3 DNA: TGTGCCAGCAGTAACAGGGGGATGAACACTGAAGCTTTCTTT
clone size: .; CDR3 length: 14; V gene: TRBV6-5; J gene: TRBJ2-1; D gene: TRBD1; CDR3 protein: CASRGQGTNNEQFF; CDR3 DNA: TGTGCCAGCAGGGGACAGGGGACCAACAATGAGCAGTTCTTC
clone size: .; CDR3 length: 20; V gene: TRBV4-1; J gene: TRBJ2-2; D gene: TRBD1; CDR3 protein: CASSSTRTGRINANTGELFF; CDR3 DNA: TGCGCCAGCAGCTCGACGAGGACAGGCCGGATAAACGCGAACACCGGGGAGCTGTTTTTT
clone size: once; CDR3 length: 16; V gene: TRBV4-3; J gene: TRBJ2-7; D gene: TRBD1; CDR3 protein: CASSQQLGTGAYEQYF; CDR3 DNA: TGCGCCAGCAGCCAGCAATTGGGGACAGGTGCCTACGAGCAGTACTTC
clone size: .; CDR3 length: 16; V gene: TRBV24-1; J gene: TRBJ2-1; D gene: TRBD2; CDR3 protein: CATSGPSSGTYNEQFF; CDR3 DNA: TGTGCCACCAGTGGACCCAGTAGCGGGACCTACAATGAGCAGTTCTTC
clone size: .; CDR3 length: 14; V gene: TRBV20-1; J gene: TRBJ2-7; D gene: TRBD2; CDR3 protein: CSASTAGGAYEQYF; CDR3 DNA: TGCAGTGCCAGTACAGCGGGAGGGGCCTACGAGCAGTACTTC
clone size: .; CDR3 length: 17; V gene: TRBV5-4; J gene: TRBJ2-5; D gene: TRBD2; CDR3 protein: CASSLGTSGRYQETQYF; CDR3 DNA: TGTGCCAGCAGCTTGGGGACTAGCGGGAGGTACCAAGAGACCCAGTACTTC
clone size: .; CDR3 length: 16; V gene: TRBV12-5; J gene: TRBJ2-1; D gene: TRBD2; CDR3 protein: CASGLVQVGLDNEQFF; CDR3 DNA: TGTGCTAGTGGTTTGGTACAGGTGGGACTAGATAATGAGCAGTTCTTC
clone size: .; CDR3 length: 14; V gene: TRBV18; J gene: TRBJ2-7; D gene: .; CDR3 protein: CASSPPSGSYEQYF; CDR3 DNA: TGTGCCAGCTCACCACCGTCGGGGTCCTACGAGCAGTACTTC
clone size: .; CDR3 length: 13; V gene: TRBV11-3; J gene: TRBJ2-1; D gene: .; CDR3 protein: CASSLGTENEQFF; CDR3 DNA: TGTGCCAGCAGCTTAGGGACAGAGAATGAGCAGTTCTTC
clone size: .; CDR3 length: 17; V gene: TRBV6-1; J gene: TRBJ1-5; D gene: TRBD1; CDR3 protein: CASSAEVGTGGFQPQHF; CDR3 DNA: TGTGCCAGCAGTGCCGAGGTCGGGACAGGGGGTTTTCAGCCCCAGCATTTT
clone size: .; CDR3 length: 18; V gene: TRBV7-8; J gene: TRBJ2-3; D gene: TRBD2; CDR3 protein: CASSPKEWRGEGTDTQYF; CDR3 DNA: TGTGCCAGCAGTCCAAAGGAATGGCGGGGGGAGGGTACAGATACGCAGTATTTT
clone size: once; CDR3 length: 16; V gene: TRBV5-1; J gene: TRBJ1-6; D gene: .; CDR3 protein: CASSLAGSSYNSPLHF; CDR3 DNA: TGCGCCAGCAGCTTGGCGGGAAGCTCCTATAATTCACCCCTCCACTTT
clone size: .; CDR3 length: 17; V gene: TRBV7-3; J gene: TRBJ2-2; D gene: TRBD2; CDR3 protein: CASSSQPGLAGAGELFF; CDR3 DNA: TGTGCCAGCAGCTCACAACCGGGACTAGCGGGCGCCGGGGAGCTGTTTTTT
clone size: .; CDR3 length: 13; V gene: TRBV7-9; J gene: TRBJ1-5; D gene: .; CDR3 protein: CASSSGVERPQHF; CDR3 DNA: TGTGCCAGCAGCTCGGGGGTGGAACGGCCCCAGCATTTT
clone size: .; CDR3 length: 14; V gene: TRBV7-2; J gene: TRBJ2-7; D gene: TRBD1; CDR3 protein: CASSFPQGANEQYF; CDR3 DNA: TGTGCCAGCAGCTTTCCCCAGGGGGCTAACGAGCAGTACTTC
clone size: .; CDR3 length: 14; V gene: TRBV15; J gene: TRBJ2-5; D gene: TRBD1; CDR3 protein: CATSRGTGEETQYF; CDR3 DNA: TGTGCCACCAGCAGAGGGACAGGGGAAGAGACCCAGTACTTC
clone size: .; CDR3 length: 15; V gene: TRBV7-2; J gene: TRBJ2-1; D gene: TRBD2; CDR3 protein: CASSILAGAYNEQFF; CDR3 DNA: TGTGCCAGCAGCATTCTAGCGGGAGCCTACAATGAGCAGTTCTTC
clone size: .; CDR3 length: 13; V gene: TRBV11-2; J gene: TRBJ1-5; D gene: .; CDR3 protein: CASSLAQNQPQHF; CDR3 DNA: TGTGCCAGCAGCTTAGCTCAGAATCAGCCCCAGCATTTT
clone size: .; CDR3 length: 16; V gene: TRBV14; J gene: TRBJ2-1; D gene: .; CDR3 protein: CASSQDQQSSYNEQFF; CDR3 DNA: TGTGCCAGCAGCCAAGATCAACAGAGCTCCTACAATGAGCAGTTCTTC
clone size: .; CDR3 length: 16; V gene: TRBV30; J gene: TRBJ1-4; D gene: .; CDR3 protein: CAWSPIKQGRREKLFF; CDR3 DNA: TGTGCCTGGAGTCCTATAAAACAGGGTCGGCGTGAAAAACTGTTTTTT
clone size: few; CDR3 length: 19; V gene: TRBV7-6; J gene: TRBJ2-2; D gene: TRBD2; CDR3 protein: CASSSPLGLAGVRAGELFF; CDR3 DNA: TGTGCCAGCAGCTCACCACTCGGACTAGCGGGAGTGAGGGCCGGGGAGCTGTTTTTT
clone size: once; CDR3 length: 13; V gene: TRBV28; J gene: TRBJ1-2; D gene: TRBD1; CDR3 protein: CASRTGGEIGYTF; CDR3 DNA: TGTGCCAGCAGAACAGGGGGTGAAATTGGCTACACCTTC
clone size: once; CDR3 length: 15; V gene: TRBV4-3; J gene: TRBJ1-6; D gene: .; CDR3 protein: CASSQDPYSVAPLHF; CDR3 DNA: TGCGCCAGCAGCCAAGATCCCTATTCTGTGGCACCCCTCCACTTT
clone size: .; CDR3 length: 13; V gene: TRBV28; J gene: TRBJ1-2; D gene: .; CDR3 protein: CASYDRGSGGYTF; CDR3 DNA: TGTGCCAGCTACGACCGGGGGTCAGGTGGCTACACCTTC
clone size: once; CDR3 length: 15; V gene: TRBV5-1; J gene: TRBJ1-2; D gene: TRBD1; CDR3 protein: CASSSNHPDRGGYTF; CDR3 DNA: TGCGCCAGCAGCTCGAACCACCCGGACAGGGGAGGCTACACCTTC
clone size: .; CDR3 length: 13; V gene: TRBV14; J gene: TRBJ1-6; D gene: .; CDR3 protein: CASSQVMASPLHF; CDR3 DNA: TGTGCCAGCAGCCAAGTAATGGCTTCACCCCTCCACTTT
clone size: .; CDR3 length: 15; V gene: TRBV11-3; J gene: TRBJ2-3; D gene: .; CDR3 protein: CASSLEGREIDTQYF; CDR3 DNA: TGTGCCAGCAGCTTAGAGGGCAGGGAAATAGATACGCAGTATTTT
clone size: .; CDR3 length: 13; V gene: TRBV12-3/TRBV12-4; J gene: TRBJ1-1; D gene: TRBD1; CDR3 protein: CASSTGAWAEAFF; CDR3 DNA: TGTGCCAGCAGCACAGGGGCTTGGGCTGAAGCTTTCTTT
clone size: .; CDR3 length: 14; V gene: TRBV11-3; J gene: TRBJ2-7; D gene: .; CDR3 protein: CASSPGWATYEQYF; CDR3 DNA: TGTGCCAGCAGCCCAGGTTGGGCCACCTACGAGCAGTACTTC
clone size: .; CDR3 length: 15; V gene: TRBV28; J gene: TRBJ2-1; D gene: TRBD1; CDR3 protein: CASSSHRGLSNEQFF; CDR3 DNA: TGTGCCAGCAGTTCCCACAGGGGTCTGTCAAATGAGCAGTTCTTC
clone size: .; CDR3 length: 13; V gene: TRBV19; J gene: TRBJ1-2; D gene: TRBD1; CDR3 protein: CASIQGANYGYTF; CDR3 DNA: TGTGCCAGTATACAGGGGGCAAACTATGGCTACACCTTC
clone size: .; CDR3 length: 16; V gene: TRBV29-1; J gene: TRBJ2-6; D gene: TRBD2; CDR3 protein: CSVMTSGYSGANVLTF; CDR3 DNA: TGCAGCGTTATGACTAGCGGATACTCTGGGGCCAACGTCCTGACTTTC
clone size: .; CDR3 length: 15; V gene: TRBV6-1; J gene: TRBJ1-2; D gene: .; CDR3 protein: CASSEGTTEPGGYTF; CDR3 DNA: TGTGCCAGCAGTGAAGGGACTACTGAGCCGGGTGGCTACACCTTC
clone size: few; CDR3 length: 12; V gene: TRBV19; J gene: TRBJ2-7; D gene: .; CDR3 protein: CASSHRTYEQYF; CDR3 DNA: TGTGCCAGTAGCCACAGAACCTACGAGCAGTACTTC
clone size: .; CDR3 length: 15; V gene: TRBV5-1; J gene: TRBJ2-2; D gene: .; CDR3 protein: CASSFGGRNTGELFF; CDR3 DNA: TGCGCCAGCAGCTTCGGCGGCAGAAACACCGGGGAGCTGTTTTTT
clone size: .; CDR3 length: 16; V gene: TRBV27; J gene: TRBJ2-5; D gene: TRBD2; CDR3 protein: CASSSGLAGGVETQYF; CDR3 DNA: TGTGCCAGCAGTTCTGGGCTAGCGGGAGGGGTAGAGACCCAGTACTTC